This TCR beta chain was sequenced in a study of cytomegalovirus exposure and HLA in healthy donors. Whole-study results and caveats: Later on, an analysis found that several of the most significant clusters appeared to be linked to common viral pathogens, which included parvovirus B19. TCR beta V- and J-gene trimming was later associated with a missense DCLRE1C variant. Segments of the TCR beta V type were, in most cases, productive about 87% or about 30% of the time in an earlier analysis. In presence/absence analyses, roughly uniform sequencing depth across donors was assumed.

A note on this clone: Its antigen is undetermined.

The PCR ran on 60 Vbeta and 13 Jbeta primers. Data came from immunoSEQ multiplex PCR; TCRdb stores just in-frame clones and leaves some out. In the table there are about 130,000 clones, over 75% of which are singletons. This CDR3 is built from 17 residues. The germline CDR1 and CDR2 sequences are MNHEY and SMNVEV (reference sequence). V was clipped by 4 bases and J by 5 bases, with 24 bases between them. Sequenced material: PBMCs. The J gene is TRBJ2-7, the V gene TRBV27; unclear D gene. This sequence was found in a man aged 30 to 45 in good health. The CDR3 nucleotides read TGTGCCAGCAGTTGGATCTCTTTTAGGCCCGCCAGCGACGAGCAGTACTTC. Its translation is CASSWISFRPASDEQYF.